The 28 T cell receptor beta chains presented below share a single source sample, sequenced in a study of shared clonotypes between healthy human individuals. The method was immunoSEQ multiplex PCR; TCRdb's version includes in-frame clones alone and lacks a portion of them. There are about 490,000 clones in the sample; 81% occur only once, and about 13% lies in the top ten. The sample was PBMCs. The receptors were sampled from a woman in her forties in good health. Some clones in this sample may be carry-over from other donors' samples.

This CDR3 is CASSPFDLETQYF. The CDR3 DNA is TGTGCCAGCTCACCATTCGATTTGGAGACCCAGTACTTC. This chain links TRBV18 with TRBJ2-5; D gene uncertain. V lost 2 bases and J lost 5, with 9 bases in between. Per the germline V gene, CDR1 is KGHSH and CDR2 is LQKENI. The CDR3 is 13 residues long.

V is TRBV5-4 and J is TRBJ2-2; no clear D gene. The CDR3 spans 15 residues. V was cut by 3 bases and J by 0 bases, with 9 bases left in between. Germline V lookup: CDR1 SGHNT, CDR2 YYREEE (reference sequence). The CDR3 coding sequence is TGTGCCAGCAGCTCGCCTTACGCGAACACCGGGGAGCTGTTTTTT. This translates into CASSSPYANTGELFF.

The chain joins TRBV30 to TRBJ2-4; D is ambiguous. Germline values: CDR1 GTSNPN, CDR2 SVGIG (reference sequence). Trimming took 0 bases from V and 1 from J, leaving 4 bases between them. CDR3 length: 13 residues. The CDR3: CAWSVQAKNIQYF. In DNA, the CDR3 is TGTGCCTGGAGTGTACAGGCCAAAAACATTCAGTACTTC.

With regard to this clone: This likely traces to a read error, being one base from a far larger clone. The V call is TRBV7-2, the J call TRBJ2-7, with 8 bases aligning to TRBD1. This CDR3 has 16 residues. V shed 1 base and J 3 bases; nucleotides not matched to a gene: 8. CDR1 is SGHTA, CDR2 FQGNSA, per germline. The CDR3 nucleotides are TGTGCCAGCAGCTTAGAGATCGGACAGGGCTTCTACGAGCAGTACTTC. Protein: CASSLEIGQGFYEQYF. The entire variable domain, with the rest obtained from reference TRBV7-2 and TRBJ2-7, is as follows: GAGVSQSPSNKVTEKGKDVELRCDPISGHTALYWYRQSLGQGLEFLIYFQGNSAPDKSGLPSDRFSAERTGGSVSTLTIQRTQQEDSAVYLCASSLEIGQGFYEQYFGPGTRLTVT.

A note on this clone: The sample contains more than one DNA sequence encoding this CDR3. This chain uses TRBV29-1 with TRBJ1-2; D perhaps matches TRBD1 (6 bases). This CDR3 has 12 residues. Germline CDR1 SQVTM, CDR2 ANQGSEA. Trimming removed 6 bases at V and 6 bases at J, with 14 bases between. CDR3: CSVCRQVDGYTF. DNA of the CDR3: TGCAGCGTCTGTCGACAGGTGGATGGCTACACCTTC.

The genes are TRBV28 and TRBJ2-3; 11 bases map to TRBD1. Per the germline V gene, CDR1 is MDHEN and CDR2 is SYDVKM. V lost 5 bases to trimming and J lost 3 bases; unmatched junction nucleotides: 7. The CDR3 extends over 16 amino acids. In DNA, the CDR3 is TGTGCCAGCAGTGCGCCCGGGACAGGGGGGACAGATACGCAGTATTTT. It translates to CASSAPGTGGTDTQYF.

This chain joins TRBV5-4 and TRBJ2-2; a weak D match, TRBD2 (6 bases). CDR1 and CDR2 from the germline V gene are SGHNT and YYREEE (reference sequence). This CDR3 has 16 amino acids. Trimming stripped 2 bases from V and 0 bases from J, with 11 bases between. CDR3 region: CASSLGGSPNTGELFF. CDR3 in DNA: TGTGCCAGCAGCTTAGGAGGGTCCCCGAACACCGGGGAGCTGTTTTTT.

The genes are TRBV5-1 and TRBJ2-7, with D unclear. Trimming took 3 bases from V and 5 from J, leaving 9 bases between them. Germline values: CDR1 SGHRS, CDR2 YFSETQ. The CDR3 consists of 12 residues. Written as DNA, the CDR3 is TGCGCCAGCAGCTACAATAACGACGAGCAGTACTTC. This translates into CASSYNNDEQYF.

This clone was observed once. This sequence joins TRBV27 and TRBJ1-1, with D perhaps matching TRBD1 (5 bases). The CDR3 is 14 residues long. Germline V gene sequence: CDR1 MNHEY, CDR2 SMNVEV (reference sequence). Deletions cut 4 bases from V and 7 bases from J, with 16 bases between. CDR3 sequence (DNA): TGTGCCAGCAGTTGGGGGGAAAGGTTGAGTGAAGCTTTCTTT. The encoded protein is CASSWGERLSEAFF.

This chain uses TRBV28 with TRBJ2-7; 7 bases match TRBD1. CDR3 length: 15 residues. The germline CDR1 and CDR2 sequences are MDHEN and SYDVKM. After removal of 2 bases from V and 4 bases from J, the junction contained 8 bases not matched to a gene. The CDR3 DNA is TGTGCCAGCAGTTTAGCCGGACAGGTTCAATACGAGCAGTACTTC. Encoded protein: CASSLAGQVQYEQYF.

The chain links TRBV9 to TRBJ1-1, with a weak D call TRBD1 (5 bases). Trimming took 5 bases from V and 1 from J, leaving 12 bases between them. This CDR3 region has 14 residues. Germline V gene lookup returns CDR1 SGDLS and CDR2 YYNGEE. As DNA, the CDR3 is TGTGCCAGCAGTACCGGGACGGGGAACACTGAAGCTTTCTTT. This translates into CASSTGTGNTEAFF.

The genes are TRBV4-1 and TRBJ2-3; 8 bases line up with TRBD2. Looked up from germline, CDR1 is MGHRA and CDR2 is YSYEKL. J lost 0 bases, V lost 2 bases, and 7 bases had no gene match. The CDR3 is 17 residues long. The CDR3 loop is CASSQNPASGSTDTQYF. The CDR3 bases are TGCGCCAGCAGCCAAAATCCGGCTAGCGGGAGCACAGATACGCAGTATTTT.

This clone was seen at least ten times. V is TRBV6-1 and J is TRBJ1-6, with a tentative D call TRBD1 (6 bases). The germline V gene encodes CDR1 MNHNS and CDR2 SASEGT. V lost 4 bases, J lost 17 bases, and 15 bases lay in between. The CDR3 has 12 amino acids. CDR3 sequence reads: CASSAGTLRFHF. The DNA for the CDR3 is TGTGCCAGCAGTGCTGGGACACTCCGGTTCCACTTT.

The chain joins TRBV10-3 to TRBJ1-1; perhaps TRBD1 as D (6 bases). Trimming left V 10 bases short and J 2 bases short, with 17 bases between. CDR3 length equals 14 residues. Germline CDR1 and CDR2: ENHRY and SYGVKD. Written as DNA, the CDR3 is TGTGCCAGCACGGGGGACACCTATAACACTGAAGCTTTCTTT. Residues: CASTGDTYNTEAFF.

V and J are TRBV28 and TRBJ1-1; a weak D match, TRBD1 (5 bases). CDR3 size: 14 residues. Germline V gene data show CDR1 as MDHEN and CDR2 as SYDVKM. V gave up 5 bases and J gave up 4 bases, with 14 bases separating them. CDR3 region: CASSPPAQGTEAFF. The CDR3, as DNA: TGTGCCAGCAGTCCTCCGGCGCAGGGCACTGAAGCTTTCTTT.

The chain combines TRBV30 with TRBJ1-3; D gene ambiguous. This CDR3 has 10 amino acids. Trimming took off 4 bases at V and 4 bases at J, with 2 bases between the two ends. Germline V gives CDR1 GTSNPN, CDR2 SVGIG (reference sequence). As DNA, the CDR3 is TGTGCCTGGATAGGAAACACCATATATTTT. Its protein is CAWIGNTIYF.

V is TRBV9 and J is TRBJ2-6, with 8 positions matching TRBD1. The trim removed 1 base at V and 0 bases at J, leaving 15 bases unmatched. The CDR3 is 21 residues long. Germline CDR1 reads SGDLS; CDR2 reads YYNGEE. Here the CDR3 reads CASSVSWVPGQGPSGANVLTF. The DNA for the CDR3 is TGTGCCAGCAGCGTAAGCTGGGTTCCTGGACAGGGACCCTCTGGGGCCAACGTCCTGACTTTC.

This clone was picked up one time. The rearrangement uses TRBV4-2 and TRBJ2-3; TRBD1 is a possible D gene (6 bases). CDR1 and CDR2 from the germline V gene are LGHNA and YNFKEQ. This CDR3 spans 14 amino acids. The V gene lost 0 bases and the J gene lost 6 bases, with 10 bases spanning the gap. CDR3 sequence (DNA): TGTGCCAGCAGCCAAGATGGGCAGGGGGATACGCAGTATTTT. Its protein product is CASSQDGQGDTQYF.

The rearrangement joins TRBV15 to TRBJ1-1; D is unclear. The ends were cut back, 0 bases at V and 7 bases at J, with 9 bases in the middle. CDR3 size: 13 residues. Germline loops: CDR1 LNHNV, CDR2 YYDKDF (reference sequence). The CDR3 spells CATSRDWGGEAFF. CDR3 DNA sequence: TGTGCCACCAGCAGAGATTGGGGAGGTGAAGCTTTCTTT. The variable domain in full, with the rest retrieved from reference TRBV15 and TRBJ1-1, is DAMVIQNPRYQVTQFGKPVTLSCSQTLNHNVMYWYQQKSSQAPKLLFHYYDKDFNNEADTPDNFQSRRPNTSFCFLDIRSPGLGDTAMYLCATSRDWGGEAFFGQGTRLTVV.

The CDR3 region has the DNA TGTGCCAGCCGAAAAAACCCAGGGGACAGCTCCTACGAGCAGTACTTC. Protein product: CASRKNPGDSSYEQYF. The chain links TRBV2 to TRBJ2-7, with TRBD1 identical over 7 bases. The trim removed 8 bases at V and 0 bases at J, leaving 13 bases unmatched. CDR1 is SNHLY, CDR2 FYNNEI, per germline. This CDR3 is built from 16 residues. Looking up the rest from reference TRBV2 and TRBJ2-7 gives the full variable domain: EPEVTQTPSHQVTQMGQEVILRCVPISNHLYFYWYRQILGQKVEFLVSFYNNEISEKSEIFDDQFSVERPDGSNFTLKIRSTKLEDSAMYFCASRKNPGDSSYEQYFGPGTRLTVT.

J is TRBJ2-1 and V is TRBV6-5; D might be TRBD2 (6 bases). The CDR3 contains 15 residues. V was cut by 1 base and J by 5 bases, with 12 bases left in between. CDR1 and CDR2 (germline): MNHEY, SVGAGI. CDR3 sequence reads: CASSYWGLADNEQFF. CDR3 nucleotides: TGTGCCAGCAGTTACTGGGGACTCGCTGACAATGAGCAGTTCTTC.

V and J are TRBV5-5 and TRBJ2-7; TRBD1 matches 8 bases. Looked up from germline, CDR1 is SGHKS and CDR2 is YYEKEE (reference sequence). J was trimmed by 5 bases and V by 4 bases; bases with no gene match: 11. The CDR3 has 15 amino acids. The CDR3 nucleotides read TGTGCCAGCAGCCTGCGGGTGACAGGGGACCACGAGCAGTACTTC. Translation: CASSLRVTGDHEQYF.

The CDR3 DNA sequence: TGTGCCAGCAGCTCCGGGAGAGGGGTCTACGAGCAGTACTTC. Encoded protein: CASSSGRGVYEQYF. The rearrangement links TRBV7-6 to TRBJ2-7; D possibly corresponds to TRBD2 (6 bases). The CDR3 is 14 residues long. The germline V and J ends were trimmed by 4 bases and 3 bases, with 13 bases remaining between them. From germline, CDR1 is SGHVS and CDR2 FNYEAQ.

CDR3 in amino acids: CASSLDSGTGISTDTQYF. CDR3 DNA: TGTGCCAGCAGCTTAGATTCGGGGACAGGGATTAGCACAGATACGCAGTATTTT. This chain joins TRBV11-2 and TRBJ2-3, with 9 bases identical to TRBD1. V gave up 0 bases and J gave up 0 bases; unmatched junction bases: 7. The CDR3 covers 18 residues. CDR1 is SGHAT, CDR2 FQNNGV, per germline.

This sequence joins TRBV5-1 and TRBJ2-3, with 8 bases identical to TRBD2. Germline V lookup: CDR1 SGHRS, CDR2 YFSETQ. Losses at the gene ends were 2 bases for V and 4 bases for J; bases not matched to a gene: 9. The CDR3 loop spans 16 amino acids. The CDR3 DNA reads TGCGCCAGCAGCTTAAGCGCAGCGGGAGCGGCAGATACGCAGTATTTT. Translation: CASSLSAAGAADTQYF.

This chain joins TRBV4-3 and TRBJ1-1; D call uncertain. Trimming took 1 base from V and 2 from J, leaving 14 bases between them. Germline CDR1 LGHNA, CDR2 YSLEER. The CDR3 has 16 amino acids. Here the CDR3 reads CASSQGIGQENTEAFF. The CDR3 DNA follows: TGCGCCAGCAGCCAAGGCATCGGGCAGGAAAACACTGAAGCTTTCTTT.

A remark on this clone: It differs at one base from a far larger clone, so likely a read error. This sample includes further DNA sequences coding for the same CDR3. The gene calls are TRBV25-1 and TRBJ2-2; 8 nucleotides agree with TRBD1. This CDR3 region has 15 residues. The germline V gene encodes CDR1 MGHDK and CDR2 SYGVNS. The CDR3 DNA reads TGTGCCAGCAGTGAACTGGACAGGGACACTGGGGAGCTGTTTTTT. It codes for CASSELDRDTGELFF.

The genes are TRBV7-2 and TRBJ2-7; 9 bases agree with TRBD1. The CDR3 length is 14 residues. Germline CDR1 reads SGHTA; CDR2 reads FQGNSA. J was trimmed by 3 bases and V by 7 bases; bases with no gene match: 7. CDR3: CASTRTGANYEQYF. The DNA of the CDR3 is TGTGCCAGCACCAGGACAGGGGCCAACTACGAGCAGTACTTC.